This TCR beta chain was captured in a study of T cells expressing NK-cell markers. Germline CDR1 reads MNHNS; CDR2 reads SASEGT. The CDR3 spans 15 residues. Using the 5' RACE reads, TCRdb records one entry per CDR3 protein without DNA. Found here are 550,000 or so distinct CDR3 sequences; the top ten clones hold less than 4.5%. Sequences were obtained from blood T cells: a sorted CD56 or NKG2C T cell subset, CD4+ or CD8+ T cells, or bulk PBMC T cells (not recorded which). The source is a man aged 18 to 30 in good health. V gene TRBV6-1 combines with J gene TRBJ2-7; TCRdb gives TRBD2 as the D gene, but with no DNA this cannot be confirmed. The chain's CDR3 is CASSESTSNAYEQYF.